The entry that follows covers one T cell receptor (beta chain) sequence. The sample comes from a study of blood T cell repertoires in COVID-19. The CDR3 contains 14 residues. J lost 4 bases, V lost 1 base, and 2 bases had no gene match. Germline V gene data show CDR1 as SGHNT and CDR2 as YYREEE (reference sequence). This table comes from immunoSEQ multiplex PCR, and its TCRdb copy is limited to in-frame clones, with some not included. The sample has tens of thousands of clones; about three quarters are singletons. Sequences were obtained from peripheral blood. The TCR originated in a man aged 70 or older with active or convalescent COVID-19. This chain uses TRBV5-4 with TRBJ2-1; 7 bases map to TRBD1. In DNA form, the CDR3 reads TGTGCCAGCAGCTTGCAGGGGGAATACAATGAGCAGTTCTTC. Amino acids: CASSLQGEYNEQFF. Full variable domain (outside the CDR3, taken from reference TRBV5-4 and TRBJ2-1): ETGVTQSPTHLIKTRGQQVTLRCSSQSGHNTVSWYQQALGQGPQFIFQYYREEENGRGNFPPRFSGLQFPNYSSELNVNALELDDSALYLCASSLQGEYNEQFFGPGTRLTVL.